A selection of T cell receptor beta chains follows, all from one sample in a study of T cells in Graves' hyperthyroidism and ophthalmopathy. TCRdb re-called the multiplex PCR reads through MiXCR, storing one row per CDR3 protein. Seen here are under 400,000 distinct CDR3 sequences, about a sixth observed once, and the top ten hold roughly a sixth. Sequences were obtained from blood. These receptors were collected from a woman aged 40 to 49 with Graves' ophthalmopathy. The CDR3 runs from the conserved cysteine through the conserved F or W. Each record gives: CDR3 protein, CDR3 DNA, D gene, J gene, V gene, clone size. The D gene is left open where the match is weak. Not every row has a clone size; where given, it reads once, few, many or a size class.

CDR3: CASSLEAEAFF
DNA: TGTGCCAGCAGTTTAGAGGCTGAAGCTTTCTTT
D: -
J: TRBJ1-1
V: TRBV12-3/TRBV12-4
size: -

CDR3: CSARLAGTNIQYF
DNA: TGCAGTGCTAGGTTAGCTGGGACAAACATTCAGTACTTC
D: -
J: TRBJ2-4
V: TRBV20-1
size: -

CDR3: CASRLRTGGSSYEQYF
DNA: TGTGCCAGCAGACTCCGGACAGGGGGAAGCTCCTACGAGCAGTACTTC
D: TRBD1
J: TRBJ2-7
V: TRBV6-1
size: many

CDR3: CASSLVVGGLSGNTIYF
DNA: TGTGCCAGCAGCTTAGTTGTCGGGGGGCTCTCGGGAAACACCATATATTTT
D: -
J: TRBJ1-3
V: TRBV11-2
size: many

CDR3: CASSPRTTQYF
DNA: TGTGCCAGCTCACCCAGAACGACCCAGTACTTC
D: -
J: TRBJ2-5
V: TRBV18
size: many

CDR3: CASGFSGGSGELFF
DNA: TGTGCTAGTGGTTTCAGTGGAGGGTCCGGGGAGCTGTTTTTT
D: -
J: TRBJ2-2
V: TRBV12-5
size: many

CDR3: CSAREQGSPGTEASF
DNA: TGCAGTGCTAGGGAACAGGGTAGTCCGGGGACTGAAGCTTCCTTT
D: -
J: TRBJ1-1
V: TRBV20-1
size: -

CDR3: CASTPEGTGGFEQYF
DNA: TGTGCCAGCACCCCCGAGGGGACAGGGGGATTCGAGCAGTACTTC
D: TRBD1
J: TRBJ2-7
V: TRBV6-1
size: -

CDR3: CSLPKQGYTEAFF
DNA: TGCAGTCTTCCGAAACAGGGATACACTGAAGCTTTCTTT
D: -
J: TRBJ1-1
V: TRBV20-1
size: many

CDR3: CASSLPGGTIYGYTF
DNA: TGTGCCAGCAGCCTACCAGGGGGGACAATCTATGGCTACACCTTC
D: TRBD1
J: TRBJ1-2
V: TRBV28
size: -

CDR3: CASSLIEYSYEQYF
DNA: TGCGCCAGCAGCTTGATTGAGTACTCCTACGAGCAGTACTTC
D: -
J: TRBJ2-7
V: TRBV5-1
size: many

CDR3: CTSRDRLLNQPQHF
DNA: TGTACCAGTAGGGATAGACTCCTGAATCAGCCCCAGCATTTT
D: -
J: TRBJ1-5
V: TRBV19
size: -

CDR3: CASSPRTGGLGSRETQYF
DNA: TGTGCCAGCAGTCCCCGGACAGGGGGGCTCGGTTCGCGAGAGACCCAGTACTTC
D: TRBD1
J: TRBJ2-5
V: TRBV27
size: -